The rows below give T cell receptor beta chains drawn from one sample of a study of Graves' ophthalmopathy and Graves' hyperthyroidism. TCRdb reanalysed the multiplex PCR reads using MiXCR and keeps one entry per CDR3 protein. Of fewer than 350,000 distinct CDR3 sequences in the sample, 17% were seen once. Material: peripheral blood. The receptors stem from an adult man with Graves' ophthalmopathy. Both conserved end residues are part of each CDR3. D genes are given only for firm matches. Not all rows give a size; the values are once, few, many and, for expanded clones, a class.

D | size | J | V | DNA | CDR3
TRBD1 | once | TRBJ1-1 | TRBV11-2 | TGTGCCAGCAGCTTAGAAGGGACAGGGTGGACTGAAGCTTTCTTT | CASSLEGTGWTEAFF
TRBD1 | many | TRBJ1-2 | TRBV6-5 | TGTGCCAGCAGTTACCTAAGGACAGGGGGAGGATATGGCTACACCTTC | CASSYLRTGGGYGYTF
- | many | TRBJ2-7 | TRBV2 | TGTGCCAGCAGCAGACAGGACTATGCCTACGAGCAGTACTTC | CASSRQDYAYEQYF
- | many | TRBJ2-2 | TRBV5-1 | TGCGCCAGCAGCAACGGACCCGGGGAGCTGTTTTTT | CASSNGPGELFF
- | few | TRBJ2-7 | TRBV5-1 | TGCGCCAGCAGCTCAACCCCGGGACGGAATTACGAGCAGTACTTC | CASSSTPGRNYEQYF
- | many | TRBJ2-5 | TRBV11-2 | TGTGCCAGCAGCATCGTAGGGGTACCAGAGACCCAGTACTTC | CASSIVGVPETQYF
- | many | TRBJ2-5 | TRBV12-3/TRBV12-4 | TGTGCCAGCAGTTTAGTAGGGAGGCAGGAGACCCAGTACTTC | CASSLVGRQETQYF
TRBD1 | many | TRBJ2-2 | TRBV24-1 | TGTGCCACCAGTGATACTAAAATTTGGACAGGGAACACCGGGGAGCTGTTTTTT | CATSDTKIWTGNTGELFF
TRBD1 | many | TRBJ1-1 | TRBV5-1 | TGCGCCAGCACCCAGGGACAGGGAGGAACTGAAGCTTTCTTT | CASTQGQGGTEAFF
TRBD1 | - | TRBJ1-1 | TRBV5-5 | TGTGCCAGCAGCTTTAGGACAGGAGTGAACACTGAAGCTTTCTTT | CASSFRTGVNTEAFF
- | - | TRBJ2-5 | TRBV6-5 | TGTGCCAGCAGAGACCCCGATGAGACCCAGTACTTC | CASRDPDETQYF
TRBD1 | many | TRBJ1-1 | TRBV6-5 | TGTGCCAGCAGTTACGCGGACAGGGGGCGCGTCAGGGCTGAAGCTTTCTTT | CASSYADRGRVRAEAFF
- | many | TRBJ2-7 | TRBV5-1 | TGCGCCAGCAGCTTTAACAGGGGAGGAGAGCAGTACTTC | CASSFNRGGEQYF
- | many | TRBJ1-2 | TRBV5-5 | TGTGCCAGCAGCTTCCTCGACCAGAACTATGGCTACACCTTC | CASSFLDQNYGYTF
- | many | TRBJ1-1 | TRBV7-2 | TGTGCCAGCAGCCCGGGGGGGGTGAACACTGAAGCTTTCTTT | CASSPGGVNTEAFF
- | once | TRBJ2-7 | TRBV27 | TGTGCCAGCAGCAAACCGGGACTGAGCACGGGGCAGTACTTC | CASSKPGLSTGQYF
TRBD1 | - | TRBJ1-2 | TRBV6-1 | TGTGCCAGCAGTGAATCGGGACAGAACTATGGCTACATCTTC | CASSESGQNYGYIF
TRBD1 | many | TRBJ1-5 | TRBV5-1 | TGCGCCAGCAGACAGGGGGACCGTCAGCCCCAGCATTTT | CASRQGDRQPQHF
- | many | TRBJ2-3 | TRBV5-1 | TGCGCCAGCAGCTTGGCCACAGGGCATGGGGCAGATACGCAGTATTTT | CASSLATGHGADTQYF
TRBD2 | few | TRBJ2-2 | TRBV20-1 | TGCAGTGCCAAAGCGGGAGAGGCCGGGGAGCTGTTTTTT | CSAKAGEAGELFF
- | many | TRBJ2-6 | TRBV7-8 | TGTGCCAGCAGCTTAGGGGTCCCCGGGGCCAACGTCCTGACTTTC | CASSLGVPGANVLTF
- | many | TRBJ2-2 | TRBV29-1 | TGCAGCGTTGAAGGACCAGGTCAGGGCACCGGGGAGCTGTTTTTT | CSVEGPGQGTGELFF
- | many | TRBJ2-6 | TRBV15 | TGTGCCACCAGCGTGGACTCTGGGGCCAACGTCCTGACTTTC | CATSVDSGANVLTF
- | few | TRBJ2-2 | TRBV11-3 | TGTGCCAGCAGTCCACTCGGGGCGAACACCGGGGAGCTATTTTTT | CASSPLGANTGELFF
- | few | TRBJ1-1 | TRBV28 | TGTGCCAGCAGTAATGGGTGGGGCACTGAAGCTTTCTTT | CASSNGWGTEAFF
- | many | TRBJ2-2 | TRBV12-3/TRBV12-4 | TGTGCCAGCAGTTCCCCTACCCAGCTGTTTTTT | CASSSPTQLFF
TRBD1 | many | TRBJ2-7 | TRBV7-2 | TGTGCCAGCCGCTTTACCAGGACAGGGCACTACGAGCAGTACTTC | CASRFTRTGHYEQYF
- | few | TRBJ2-7 | TRBV14 | TGTGCCAGCAGCCCCAACATTAAGGGCGGGGACCGACGCCACTACACCTACGAGCAGTACTTC | CASSPNIKGGDRRHYTYEQYF
- | many | TRBJ1-5 | TRBV6-2/TRBV6-3 | TGTGCCAGCAGTGGGGAGATCAATCAGCCCCAGCATTTT | CASSGEINQPQHF
TRBD2 | many | TRBJ2-2 | TRBV7-3 | TGTGCCAGCAGCAACCAGCGGGGTAACACCGGGGAGCTGTTTTTT | CASSNQRGNTGELFF
- | many | TRBJ1-3 | TRBV6-5 | TGTGCCAGCAGTTACCAGGGATCTGGAAACACCATATATTTT | CASSYQGSGNTIYF